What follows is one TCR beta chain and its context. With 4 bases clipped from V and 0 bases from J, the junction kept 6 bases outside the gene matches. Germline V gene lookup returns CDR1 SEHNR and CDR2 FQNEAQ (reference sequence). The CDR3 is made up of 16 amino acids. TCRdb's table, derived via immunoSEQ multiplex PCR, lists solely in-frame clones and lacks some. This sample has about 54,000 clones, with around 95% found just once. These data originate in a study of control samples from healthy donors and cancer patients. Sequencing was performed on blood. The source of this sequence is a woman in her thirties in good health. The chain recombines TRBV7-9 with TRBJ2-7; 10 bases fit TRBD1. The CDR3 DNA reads TGTGCCAGCAGCTACTACCGGGACAGGGGCTCCTACGAGCAGTACTTC. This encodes CASSYYRDRGSYEQYF.